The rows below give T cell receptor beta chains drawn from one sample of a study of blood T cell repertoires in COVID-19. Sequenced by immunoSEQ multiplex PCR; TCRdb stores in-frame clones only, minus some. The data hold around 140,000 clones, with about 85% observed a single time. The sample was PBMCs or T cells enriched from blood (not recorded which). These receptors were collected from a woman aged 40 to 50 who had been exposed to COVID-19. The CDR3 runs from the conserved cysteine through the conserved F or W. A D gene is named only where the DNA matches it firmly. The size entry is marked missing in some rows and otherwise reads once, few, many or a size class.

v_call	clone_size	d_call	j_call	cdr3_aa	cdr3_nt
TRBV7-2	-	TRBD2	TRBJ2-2	CASSFSGRAGTGELFF	TGTGCCAGCAGCTTCAGCGGGAGGGCCGGGACCGGGGAGCTGTTTTTT
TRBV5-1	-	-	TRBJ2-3	CASSIRTTDTQYF	TGCGCCAGCAGCATTCGGACTACGGATACGCAGTATTTT
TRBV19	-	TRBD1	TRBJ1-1	CASRNPGGPTEAFF	TGTGCCAGTAGGAATCCAGGGGGCCCCACTGAAGCTTTCTTT
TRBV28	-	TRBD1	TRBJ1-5	CASSLETGYQPQHF	TGTGCCAGCAGTTTGGAGACAGGGTACCAGCCCCAGCATTTT
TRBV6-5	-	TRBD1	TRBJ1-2	CASSKQGAQGYTF	TGTGCCAGCAGTAAACAGGGGGCGCAAGGCTACACCTTC
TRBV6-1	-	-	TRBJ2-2	CASSEGRVRDGELFF	TGTGCCAGCAGTGAAGGGCGGGTGAGGGACGGGGAGCTGTTTTTT
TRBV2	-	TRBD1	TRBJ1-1	CASMSTGGGTEAFF	TGTGCCAGCATGTCGACAGGGGGCGGCACTGAAGCTTTCTTT
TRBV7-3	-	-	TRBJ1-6	CASSHPGSPLHF	TGTGCCAGCAGCCATCCGGGTTCACCCCTCCACTTT
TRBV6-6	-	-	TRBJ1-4	CASSYVLGGTNEKLFF	TGTGCCAGCAGTTACGTTCTAGGGGGAACTAATGAAAAACTGTTTTTT
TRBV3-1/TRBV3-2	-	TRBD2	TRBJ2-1	CASSQDASGGRLNEQFF	TGTGCCAGCAGCCAAGATGCTAGCGGGGGCAGGTTGAATGAGCAGTTCTTC
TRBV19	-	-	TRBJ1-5	CASSIAISNQPQHF	TGTGCCAGTAGTATCGCGATTAGCAATCAGCCCCAGCATTTT
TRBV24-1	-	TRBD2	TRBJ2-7	CATSAAGDTYEQYF	TGTGCCACCAGTGCGGCGGGAGATACCTACGAGCAGTACTTC
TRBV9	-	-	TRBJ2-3	CASSVAGGRGDTQYF	TGTGCCAGCAGCGTAGCGGGCGGGCGGGGAGATACGCAGTATTTT
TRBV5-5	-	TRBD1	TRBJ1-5	CASSYRTGMSNQPQHF	TGTGCCAGCAGCTATCGGACAGGAATGAGCAATCAGCCCCAGCATTTT
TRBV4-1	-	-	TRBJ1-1	CASSQIRGGNTEAFF	TGCGCCAGCAGCCAAATAAGGGGGGGGAACACTGAAGCTTTCTTT
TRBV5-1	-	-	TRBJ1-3	CASSLHSQGLGNTIYF	TGCGCCAGCAGCTTGCACTCACAGGGCCTCGGAAACACCATATATTTT
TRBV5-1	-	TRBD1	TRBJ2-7	CASSLGQGLYEQYF	TGCGCCAGCAGCTTGGGACAGGGGTTATACGAGCAGTACTTC
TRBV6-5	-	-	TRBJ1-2	CAIGDIIHGYTF	TGTGCCATCGGGGATATTATTCATGGCTACACCTTC
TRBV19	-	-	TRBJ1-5	CASSLGQGNQPQHF	TGTGCCAGCTCACTGGGGCAGGGCAATCAGCCCCAGCATTTT
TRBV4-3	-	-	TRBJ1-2	CASSQDVGESYGYTF	TGCGCCAGCAGCCAAGACGTCGGGGAGAGCTATGGCTACACCTTC
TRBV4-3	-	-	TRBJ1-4	CASKMQGSEKLFF	TGCGCCAGCAAGATGCAGGGTTCTGAAAAACTGTTTTTT
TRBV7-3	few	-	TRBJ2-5	CASSYGGGGWETQYF	TGTGCCAGCAGCTATGGAGGCGGTGGTTGGGAGACCCAGTACTTC
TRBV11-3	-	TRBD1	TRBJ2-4	CASSSGGAGKNIQYF	TGTGCCAGCAGCTCAGGGGGCGCTGGCAAAAACATTCAGTACTTC
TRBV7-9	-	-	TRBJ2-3	CASSAESTDTQYF	TGTGCCAGCAGCGCTGAGAGCACAGATACGCAGTATTTT
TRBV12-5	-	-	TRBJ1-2	CASGLGGLGYTF	TGTGCTAGTGGTTTGGGGGGACTAGGCTACACCTTC
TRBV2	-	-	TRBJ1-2	CASSHDSNYGYTF	TGTGCCAGCAGTCACGACAGTAACTATGGCTACACCTTC
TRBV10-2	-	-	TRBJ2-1	CASSERAGNRYNEQFF	TGCGCCAGCAGTGAACGGGCGGGGAATAGGTACAATGAGCAGTTCTTC
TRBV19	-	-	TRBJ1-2	CASSDGGMSNILYGYTF	TGTGCCAGTAGTGACGGGGGTATGAGCAACATTCTCTATGGCTACACCTTC
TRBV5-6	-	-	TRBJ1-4	CASSFFFATNEKLFF	TGTGCCAGCAGCTTTTTCTTTGCAACTAATGAAAAACTGTTTTTT
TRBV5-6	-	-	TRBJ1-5	CASSLSGNNQPQHF	TGTGCCAGCAGCTTGTCAGGGAACAATCAGCCCCAGCATTTT
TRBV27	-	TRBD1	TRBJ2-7	CASSSGTAIHEQYF	TGTGCCAGCAGTTCCGGGACAGCCATACACGAGCAGTACTTC
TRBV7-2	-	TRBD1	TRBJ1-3	CASSLQGQVGGNTIYF	TGTGCCAGCAGCCTACAGGGACAGGTGGGGGGAAACACCATATATTTT
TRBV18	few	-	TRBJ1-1	CASSPGTGFLDTEAFF	TGTGCCAGCTCACCCGGAACAGGGTTTCTAGACACTGAAGCTTTCTTT
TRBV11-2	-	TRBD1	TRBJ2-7	CASSLGGTGFYEQYF	TGTGCCAGCAGCCTAGGGGGGACAGGGTTTTACGAGCAGTACTTC
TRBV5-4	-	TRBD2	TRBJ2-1	CASSHGGAVLNEQFF	TGTGCCAGCAGCCACGGGGGGGCTGTTCTCAATGAGCAGTTCTTC
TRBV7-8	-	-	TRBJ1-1	CASRIELNTEAFF	TGTGCCAGCAGAATAGAGCTAAACACTGAAGCTTTCTTT
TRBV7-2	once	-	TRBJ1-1	CASSLYPGSHTEAFF	TGTGCCAGCAGCTTATACCCGGGGAGCCACACTGAAGCTTTCTTT
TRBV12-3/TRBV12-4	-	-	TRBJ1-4	CASSSGGYEKLFF	TGTGCCAGCAGCTCCGGAGGGTATGAAAAACTGTTTTTT
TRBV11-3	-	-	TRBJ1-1	CASSLGSGSNTEAFF	TGTGCCAGCAGCTTAGGGTCAGGGTCAAACACTGAAGCTTTCTTT
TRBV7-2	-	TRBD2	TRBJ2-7	CASSLAPSSGRAREQYF	TGTGCCAGCAGCTTAGCCCCCTCAAGCGGGAGGGCCCGAGAGCAGTACTTC
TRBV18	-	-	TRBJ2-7	CASSPLQAREQYF	TGTGCCAGCTCACCGCTACAGGCCCGGGAGCAGTACTTC
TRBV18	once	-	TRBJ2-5	CASSPRGPLEGETQYF	TGTGCCAGCTCACCACGCGGGCCCCTCGAAGGAGAGACCCAGTACTTC
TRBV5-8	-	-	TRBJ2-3	CASRGRLGEDTQYF	TGTGCCAGCAGGGGTAGACTAGGGGAAGATACGCAGTATTTT
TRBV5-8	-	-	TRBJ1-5	CASSEGQVSNQPQHF	TGTGCCAGCAGCGAGGGACAAGTTAGCAATCAGCCCCAGCATTTT
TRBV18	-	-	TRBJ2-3	CASSLDTQYF	TGTGCCAGCTCTCTAGATACGCAGTATTTT
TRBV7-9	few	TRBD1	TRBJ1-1	CASSPPGRGPFEAEAFF	TGTGCCAGCAGCCCCCCGGGCAGGGGGCCCTTTGAAGCTGAAGCTTTCTTT
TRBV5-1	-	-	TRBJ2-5	CASSLDRSKETQYF	TGCGCCAGCAGCTTGGACAGGTCGAAGGAGACCCAGTACTTC
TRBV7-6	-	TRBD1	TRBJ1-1	CASSSGTGNTEAFF	TGTGCCAGCAGCTCCGGGACAGGGAACACTGAAGCTTTCTTT
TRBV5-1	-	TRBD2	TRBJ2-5	CASSFSSGQETQYF	TGCGCCAGCAGCTTCTCTAGCGGCCAAGAGACCCAGTACTTC
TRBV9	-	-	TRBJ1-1	CASSVGGEGGAEAFF	TGTGCCAGCAGCGTAGGAGGGGAGGGAGGCGCTGAAGCTTTCTTT
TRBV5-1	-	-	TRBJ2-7	CASSKTRSRGYEQYF	TGCGCCAGCAGCAAGACTCGGTCACGGGGATACGAGCAGTACTTC
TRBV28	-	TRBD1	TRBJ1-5	CASSLGTGAFDNQPQHF	TGTGCCAGCAGTTTAGGGACAGGGGCTTTCGACAATCAGCCCCAGCATTTT
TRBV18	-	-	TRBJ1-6	CASSPTAVFDSPLHF	TGTGCCAGCTCACCCACCGCGGTATTTGATTCACCCCTCCACTTT
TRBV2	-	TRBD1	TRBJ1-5	CASSEDRGRTQPQHF	TGTGCCAGCAGTGAAGACAGGGGGCGGACTCAGCCCCAGCATTTT
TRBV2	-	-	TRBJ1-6	CASISQGNSPLHF	TGTGCCAGCATTTCACAGGGCAATTCACCCCTCCACTTT
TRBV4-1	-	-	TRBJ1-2	CASSQFTRPGQRNYGYTF	TGCGCCAGCAGCCAATTTACCCGCCCGGGACAACGGAACTATGGCTACACCTTC
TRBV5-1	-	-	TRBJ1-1	CASRATGLAEAFF	TGCGCCAGCAGAGCTACAGGGCTAGCTGAAGCTTTCTTT
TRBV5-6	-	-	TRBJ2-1	CASSGSTGGKQFF	TGTGCCAGCAGCGGATCCACTGGCGGAAAGCAGTTCTTC
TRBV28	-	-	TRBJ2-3	CASNPPSGTDTQYF	TGTGCCAGCAACCCCCCTAGCGGCACAGATACGCAGTATTTT